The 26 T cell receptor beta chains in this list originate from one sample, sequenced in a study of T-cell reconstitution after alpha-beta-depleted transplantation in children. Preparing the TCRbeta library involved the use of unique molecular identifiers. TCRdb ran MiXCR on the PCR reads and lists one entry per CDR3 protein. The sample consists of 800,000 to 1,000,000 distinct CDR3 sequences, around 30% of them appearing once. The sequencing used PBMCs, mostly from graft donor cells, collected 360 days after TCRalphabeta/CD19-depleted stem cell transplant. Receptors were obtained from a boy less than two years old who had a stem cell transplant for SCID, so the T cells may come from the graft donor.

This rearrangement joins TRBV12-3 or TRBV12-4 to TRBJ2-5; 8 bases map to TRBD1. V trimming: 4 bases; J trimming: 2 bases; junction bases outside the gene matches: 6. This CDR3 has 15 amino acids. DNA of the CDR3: TGTGCCAGCAGTTCTGACAGGGGAAGGCAAGAGACCCAGTACTTC. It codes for CASSSDRGRQETQYF.

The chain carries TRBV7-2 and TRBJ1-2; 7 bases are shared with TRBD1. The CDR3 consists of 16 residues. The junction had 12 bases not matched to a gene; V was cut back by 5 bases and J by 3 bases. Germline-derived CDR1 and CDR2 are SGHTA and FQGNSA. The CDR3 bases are TGTGCCAGCAGCCCAAGGCGACAGGGAGTTCACTATGGCTACACCTTC. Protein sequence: CASSPRRQGVHYGYTF. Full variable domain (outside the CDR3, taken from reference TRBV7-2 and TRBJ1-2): GAGVSQSPSNKVTEKGKDVELRCDPISGHTALYWYRQSLGQGLEFLIYFQGNSAPDKSGLPSDRFSAERTGGSVSTLTIQRTQQEDSAVYLCASSPRRQGVHYGYTFGSGTRLTVV.

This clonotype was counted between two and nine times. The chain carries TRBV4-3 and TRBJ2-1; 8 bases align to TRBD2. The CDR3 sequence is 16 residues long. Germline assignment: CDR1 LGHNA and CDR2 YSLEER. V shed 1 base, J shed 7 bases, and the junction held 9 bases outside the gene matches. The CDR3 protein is CASSQGGGGPINEQFF. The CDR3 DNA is TGCGCCAGCAGCCAAGGGGGCGGGGGGCCCATAAATGAGCAGTTCTTC.

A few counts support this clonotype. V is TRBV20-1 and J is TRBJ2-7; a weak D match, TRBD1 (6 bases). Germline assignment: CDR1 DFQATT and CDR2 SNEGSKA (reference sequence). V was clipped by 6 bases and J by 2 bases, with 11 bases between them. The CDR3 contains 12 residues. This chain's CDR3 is CSARDITYEQYF. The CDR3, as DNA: TGCAGTGCCAGGGACATTACCTACGAGCAGTACTTC.

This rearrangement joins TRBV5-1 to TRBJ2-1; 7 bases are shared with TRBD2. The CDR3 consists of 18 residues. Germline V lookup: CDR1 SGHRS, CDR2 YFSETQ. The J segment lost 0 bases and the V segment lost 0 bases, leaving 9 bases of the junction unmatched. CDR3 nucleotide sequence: TGCGCCAGCAGCTTGGAGACCCTGGGACTACACTCCTACAATGAGCAGTTCTTC. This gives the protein CASSLETLGLHSYNEQFF.

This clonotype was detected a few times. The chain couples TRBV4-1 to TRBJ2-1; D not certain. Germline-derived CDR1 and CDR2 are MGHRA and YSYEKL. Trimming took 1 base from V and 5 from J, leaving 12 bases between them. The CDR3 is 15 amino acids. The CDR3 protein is CASSQGRIAHNEQFF. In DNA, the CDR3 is TGCGCCAGCAGCCAAGGACGCATCGCACACAATGAGCAGTTCTTC.

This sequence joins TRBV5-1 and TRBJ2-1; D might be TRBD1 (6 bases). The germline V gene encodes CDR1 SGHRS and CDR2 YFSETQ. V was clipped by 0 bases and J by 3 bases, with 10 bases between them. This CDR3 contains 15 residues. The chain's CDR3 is CASSLEGDNYNEQFF. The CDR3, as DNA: TGCGCCAGCAGCTTGGAGGGGGACAACTACAATGAGCAGTTCTTC.

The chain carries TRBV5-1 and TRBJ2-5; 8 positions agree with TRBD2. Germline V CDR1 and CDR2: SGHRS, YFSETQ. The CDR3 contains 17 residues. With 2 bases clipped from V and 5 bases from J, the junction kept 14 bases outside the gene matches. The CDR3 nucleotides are TGCGCCAGCAGCTTCCGCTTGGCGGGGGGAACGGGGGAGACCCAGTACTTC. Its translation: CASSFRLAGGTGETQYF.

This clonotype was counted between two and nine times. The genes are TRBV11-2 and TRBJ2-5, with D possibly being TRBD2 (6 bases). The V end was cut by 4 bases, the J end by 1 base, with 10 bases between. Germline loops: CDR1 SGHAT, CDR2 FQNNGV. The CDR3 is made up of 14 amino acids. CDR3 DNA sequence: TGTGCCAGCAGCTGGGATAGCGGCCAAGAGACCCAGTACTTC. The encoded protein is CASSWDSGQETQYF.

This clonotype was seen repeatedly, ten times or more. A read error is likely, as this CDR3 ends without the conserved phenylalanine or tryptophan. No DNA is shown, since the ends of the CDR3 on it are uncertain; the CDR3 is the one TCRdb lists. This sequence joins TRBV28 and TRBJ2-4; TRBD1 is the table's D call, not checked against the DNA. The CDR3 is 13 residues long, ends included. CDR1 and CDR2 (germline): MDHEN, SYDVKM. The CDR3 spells CASSLSLPGQSDD.

This CDR3 is CASSAWTSYTDTQYF. The CDR3 region has the DNA TGCGCCAGCAGCGCCTGGACTAGTTACACAGATACGCAGTATTTT. The chain combines TRBV5-1 with TRBJ2-3; TRBD2 aligns across 7 bases. CDR3 size: 15 residues. V shed 4 bases, J shed 2 bases, and the junction held 7 bases outside the gene matches. Germline V gene data show CDR1 as SGHRS and CDR2 as YFSETQ.

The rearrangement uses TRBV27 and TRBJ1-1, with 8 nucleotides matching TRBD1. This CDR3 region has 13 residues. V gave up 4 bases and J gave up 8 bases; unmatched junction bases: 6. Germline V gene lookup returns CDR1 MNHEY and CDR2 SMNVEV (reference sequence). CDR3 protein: CASSWTGNREAFF. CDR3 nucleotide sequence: TGTGCCAGCAGTTGGACAGGGAATCGAGAAGCTTTCTTT.

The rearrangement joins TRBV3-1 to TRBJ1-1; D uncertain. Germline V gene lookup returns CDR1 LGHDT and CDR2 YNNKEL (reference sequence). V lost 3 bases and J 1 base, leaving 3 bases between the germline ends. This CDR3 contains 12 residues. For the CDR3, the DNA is TGTGCCAGCAGCCAGTCGAACACTGAAGCTTTCTTT. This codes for CASSQSNTEAFF. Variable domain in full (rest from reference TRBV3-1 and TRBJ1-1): DTAVSQTPKYLVTQMGNDKSIKCEQNLGHDTMYWYKQDSKKFLKIMFSYNNKELIINETVPNRFSPKSPDKAHLNLHINSLELGDSAVYFCASSQSNTEAFFGQGTRLTVV.

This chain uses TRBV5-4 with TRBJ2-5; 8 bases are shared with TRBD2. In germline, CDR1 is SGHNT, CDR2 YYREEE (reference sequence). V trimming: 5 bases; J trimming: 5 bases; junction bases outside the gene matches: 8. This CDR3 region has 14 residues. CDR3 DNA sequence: TGTGCCAGCAGTGAGCGGGGGCTCATGGAGACCCAGTACTTC. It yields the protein CASSERGLMETQYF.

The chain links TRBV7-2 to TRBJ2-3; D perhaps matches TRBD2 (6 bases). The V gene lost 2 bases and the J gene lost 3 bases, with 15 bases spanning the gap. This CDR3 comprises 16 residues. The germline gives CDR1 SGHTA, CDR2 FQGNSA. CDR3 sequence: CASSLSGRPLTDTQYF. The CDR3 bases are TGTGCCAGCAGCTTATCCGGGAGACCCCTGACAGATACGCAGTATTTT.

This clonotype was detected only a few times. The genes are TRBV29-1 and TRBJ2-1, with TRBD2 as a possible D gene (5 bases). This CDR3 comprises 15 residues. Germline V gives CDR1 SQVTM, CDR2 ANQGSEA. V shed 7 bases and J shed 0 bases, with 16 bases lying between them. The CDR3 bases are TGCAGCGCCGCCGGCCGAGGGAGCTCCTACAATGAGCAGTTCTTC. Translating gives CSAAGRGSSYNEQFF.

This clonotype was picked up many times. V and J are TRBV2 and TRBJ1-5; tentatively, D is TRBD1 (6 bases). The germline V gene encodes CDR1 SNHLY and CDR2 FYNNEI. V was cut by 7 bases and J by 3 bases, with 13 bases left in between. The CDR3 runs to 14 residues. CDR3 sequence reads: CASNRARNNQPQHF. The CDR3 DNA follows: TGTGCCAGCAACAGGGCCAGAAACAATCAGCCCCAGCATTTT.

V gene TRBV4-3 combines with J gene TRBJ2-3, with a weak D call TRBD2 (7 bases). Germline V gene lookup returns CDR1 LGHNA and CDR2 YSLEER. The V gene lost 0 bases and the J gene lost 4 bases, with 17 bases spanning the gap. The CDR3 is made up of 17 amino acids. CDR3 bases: TGCGCCAGCAGCCAAGAAAGGACGGGGGGCTCAGCAGATACGCAGTATTTT. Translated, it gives CASSQERTGGSADTQYF.

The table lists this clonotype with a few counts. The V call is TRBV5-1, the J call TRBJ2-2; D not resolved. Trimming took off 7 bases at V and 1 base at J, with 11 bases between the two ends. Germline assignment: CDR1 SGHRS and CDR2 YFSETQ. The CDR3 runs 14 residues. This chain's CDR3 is CASHDEGNTGELFF. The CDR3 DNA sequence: TGCGCCAGCCACGACGAAGGGAACACCGGGGAGCTGTTTTTT. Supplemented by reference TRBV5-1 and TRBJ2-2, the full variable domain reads KAGVTQTPRYLIKTRGQQVTLSCSPISGHRSVSWYQQTPGQGLQFLFEYFSETQRNKGNFPGRFSGRQFSNSRSEMNVSTLELGDSALYLCASHDEGNTGELFFGEGSRLTVL.

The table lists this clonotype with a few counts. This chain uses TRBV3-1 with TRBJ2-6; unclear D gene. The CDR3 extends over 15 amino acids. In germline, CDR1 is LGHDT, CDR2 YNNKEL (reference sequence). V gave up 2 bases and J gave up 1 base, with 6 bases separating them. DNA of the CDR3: TGTGCCAGCAGCCAATCCGATTCTGGGGCCAACGTCCTGACTTTC. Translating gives CASSQSDSGANVLTF.

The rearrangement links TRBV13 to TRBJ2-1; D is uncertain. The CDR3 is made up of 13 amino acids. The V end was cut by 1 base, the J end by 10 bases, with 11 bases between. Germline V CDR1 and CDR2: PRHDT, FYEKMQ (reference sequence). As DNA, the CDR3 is TGTGCCAGCAGCTTAGCCCTCTACCCAGAGCAGTTCTTC. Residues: CASSLALYPEQFF.

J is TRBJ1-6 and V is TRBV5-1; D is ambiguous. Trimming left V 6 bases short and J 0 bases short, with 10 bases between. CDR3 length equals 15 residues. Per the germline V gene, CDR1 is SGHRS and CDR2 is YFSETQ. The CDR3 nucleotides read TGCGCCAGCACTCGGGTGAGCTCCTATAATTCACCCCTCCACTTT. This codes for CASTRVSSYNSPLHF.

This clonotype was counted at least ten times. CDR3 region: CASSLDGPSYNEQFF. In DNA, the CDR3 is TGCGCCAGCAGCTTGGACGGCCCATCCTACAATGAGCAGTTCTTC. This sequence joins TRBV5-1 and TRBJ2-1; D is uncertain. The V end was cut by 0 bases, the J end by 1 base, with 8 bases between. Germline CDR1 SGHRS, CDR2 YFSETQ. The CDR3 extends over 15 amino acids.

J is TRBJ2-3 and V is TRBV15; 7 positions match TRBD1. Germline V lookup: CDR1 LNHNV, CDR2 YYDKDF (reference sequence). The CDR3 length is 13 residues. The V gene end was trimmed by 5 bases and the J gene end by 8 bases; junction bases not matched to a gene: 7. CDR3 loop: CATSGLRGFTQYF. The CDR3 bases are TGTGCCACCAGCGGCCTCAGGGGGTTTACGCAGTATTTT.

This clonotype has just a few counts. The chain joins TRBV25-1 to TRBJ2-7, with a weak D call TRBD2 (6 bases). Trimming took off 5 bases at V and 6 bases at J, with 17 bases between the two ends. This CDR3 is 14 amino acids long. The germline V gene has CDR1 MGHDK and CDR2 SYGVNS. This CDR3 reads CASSPLWGVGEQYF. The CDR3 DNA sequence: TGTGCCAGCAGTCCCTTGTGGGGGGTCGGCGAGCAGTACTTC.

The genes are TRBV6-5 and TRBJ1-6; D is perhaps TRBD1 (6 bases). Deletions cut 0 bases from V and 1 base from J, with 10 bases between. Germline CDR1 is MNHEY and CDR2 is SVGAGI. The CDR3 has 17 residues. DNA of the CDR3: TGTGCCAGCAGTTACTCGAAGGGGGGGTCCTATAATTCACCCCTCCACTTT. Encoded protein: CASSYSKGGSYNSPLHF.